This entry concerns a single TCR beta chain. This sample is drawn from a study of blood T cell repertoires in COVID-19. Study in general: Italy, Spain and the United States were the sources of the convalescent and acute COVID-19 samples. From T cells, B-cell-depleted T cells, or PBMCs came the material, which was cDNA or gDNA.

Original methodology: The authors estimated nucleated cell counts from reference gene primer amplification. Here immunoSEQ multiplex PCR was the method, and the copy in TCRdb shows in-frame clones only, minus some. The DNA gave D and trimming, while V, J and clone size come from that table. The table shows tens of thousands of clones, with around 85% occurring only once. The CDR3 runs 14 residues. The sequence came from a human donor in a cohort sampled during active COVID-19. This sequence joins TRBV21-1 and TRBJ2-7; no check of the table's D call, TRBD2, against the DNA was made. TRBV21-1 is recorded as a pseudogene. The sample comprised peripheral blood. The CDR3 sequence is CASSSASLTYEQYF. CDR3 sequence (DNA): TGTGCCAGCAGCAGCGCTAGCCTTACCTACGAGCAGTACTTC.